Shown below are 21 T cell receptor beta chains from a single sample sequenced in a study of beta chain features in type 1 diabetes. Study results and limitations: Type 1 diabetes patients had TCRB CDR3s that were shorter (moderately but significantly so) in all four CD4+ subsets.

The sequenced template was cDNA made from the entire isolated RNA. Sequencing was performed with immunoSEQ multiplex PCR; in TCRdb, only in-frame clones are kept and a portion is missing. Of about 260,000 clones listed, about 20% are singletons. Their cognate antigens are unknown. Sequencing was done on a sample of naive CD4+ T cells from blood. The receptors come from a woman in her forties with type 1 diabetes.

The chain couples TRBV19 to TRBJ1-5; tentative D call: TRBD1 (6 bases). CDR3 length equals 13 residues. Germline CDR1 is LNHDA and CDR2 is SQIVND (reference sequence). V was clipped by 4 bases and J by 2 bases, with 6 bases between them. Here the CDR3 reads CASSTGGNQPQHF. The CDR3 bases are TGTGCCAGTAGTACAGGGGGCAATCAGCCCCAGCATTTT.

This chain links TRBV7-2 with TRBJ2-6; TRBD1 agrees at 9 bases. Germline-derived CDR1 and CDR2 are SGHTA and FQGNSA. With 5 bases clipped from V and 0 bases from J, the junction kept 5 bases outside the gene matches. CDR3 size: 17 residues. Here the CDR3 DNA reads TGTGCCAGCAGCGGACAGGGGCCCAGCTCTGGGGCCAACGTCCTGACTTTC. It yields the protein CASSGQGPSSGANVLTF. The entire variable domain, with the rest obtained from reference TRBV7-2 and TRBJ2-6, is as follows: GAGVSQSPSNKVTEKGKDVELRCDPISGHTALYWYRQSLGQGLEFLIYFQGNSAPDKSGLPSDRFSAERTGGSVSTLTIQRTQQEDSAVYLCASSGQGPSSGANVLTFGAGSRLTVL.

The CDR3 region has the DNA TGTGCCAGCAGCCCCACAGGTGGCTACAATGAAAAACTGTTTTTT. Protein sequence: CASSPTGGYNEKLFF. The chain employs TRBV5-4 and TRBJ1-4; D is perhaps TRBD1 (5 bases). V lost 4 bases and J lost 5, with 15 bases in between. The CDR3 sequence is 15 residues long. The germline V gene encodes CDR1 SGHNT and CDR2 YYREEE (reference sequence). The complete variable domain, with remaining parts taken from reference TRBV5-4 and TRBJ1-4, reads ETGVTQSPTHLIKTRGQQVTLRCSSQSGHNTVSWYQQALGQGPQFIFQYYREEENGRGNFPPRFSGLQFPNYSSELNVNALELDDSALYLCASSPTGGYNEKLFFGSGTQLSVL.

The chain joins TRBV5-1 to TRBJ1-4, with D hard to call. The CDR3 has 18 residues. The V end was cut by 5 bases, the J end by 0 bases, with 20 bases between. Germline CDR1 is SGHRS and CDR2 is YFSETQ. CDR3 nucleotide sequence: TGCGCCAGCAGTCTTGGGCGAGACCGGTTTGCAACTAATGAAAAACTGTTTTTT. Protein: CASSLGRDRFATNEKLFF. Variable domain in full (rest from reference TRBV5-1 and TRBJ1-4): KAGVTQTPRYLIKTRGQQVTLSCSPISGHRSVSWYQQTPGQGLQFLFEYFSETQRNKGNFPGRFSGRQFSNSRSEMNVSTLELGDSALYLCASSLGRDRFATNEKLFFGSGTQLSVL.

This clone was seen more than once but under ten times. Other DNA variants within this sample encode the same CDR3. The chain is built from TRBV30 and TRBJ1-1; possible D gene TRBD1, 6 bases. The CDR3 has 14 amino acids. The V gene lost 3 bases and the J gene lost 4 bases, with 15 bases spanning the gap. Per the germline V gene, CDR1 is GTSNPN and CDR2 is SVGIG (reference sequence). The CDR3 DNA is TGTGCCTGGAGGAAGGACAGATCTTTCACTGAAGCTTTCTTT. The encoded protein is CAWRKDRSFTEAFF.

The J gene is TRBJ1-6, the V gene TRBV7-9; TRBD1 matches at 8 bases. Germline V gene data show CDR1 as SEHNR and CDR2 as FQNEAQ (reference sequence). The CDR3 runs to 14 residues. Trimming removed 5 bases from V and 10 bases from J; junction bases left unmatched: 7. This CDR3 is CASSPDRVGSPLHF. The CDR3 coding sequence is TGTGCCAGCAGCCCGGACAGGGTGGGCTCACCCCTCCACTTT.

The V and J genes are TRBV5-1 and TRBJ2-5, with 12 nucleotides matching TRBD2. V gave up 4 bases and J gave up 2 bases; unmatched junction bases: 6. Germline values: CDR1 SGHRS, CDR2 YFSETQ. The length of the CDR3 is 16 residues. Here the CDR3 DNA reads TGCGCCAGCAGCCCCGCGCTAGCGGGAGGGCAAGAGACCCAGTACTTC. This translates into CASSPALAGGQETQYF.

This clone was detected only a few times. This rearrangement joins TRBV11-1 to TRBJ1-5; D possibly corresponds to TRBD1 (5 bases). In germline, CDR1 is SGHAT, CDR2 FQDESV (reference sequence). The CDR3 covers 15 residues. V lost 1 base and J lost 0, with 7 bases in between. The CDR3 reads CASSLDGGSNQPQHF. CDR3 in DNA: TGTGCCAGCAGCTTAGACGGGGGTAGCAATCAGCCCCAGCATTTT.

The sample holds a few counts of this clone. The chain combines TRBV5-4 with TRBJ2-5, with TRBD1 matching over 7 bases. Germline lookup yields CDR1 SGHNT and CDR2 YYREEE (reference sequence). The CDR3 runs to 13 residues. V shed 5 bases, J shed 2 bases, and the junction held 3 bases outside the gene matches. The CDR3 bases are TGTGCCAGCAGGCCGGGACAGCAAGAGACCCAGTACTTC. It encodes CASRPGQQETQYF. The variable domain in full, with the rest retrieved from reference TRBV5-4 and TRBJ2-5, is ETGVTQSPTHLIKTRGQQVTLRCSSQSGHNTVSWYQQALGQGPQFIFQYYREEENGRGNFPPRFSGLQFPNYSSELNVNALELDDSALYLCASRPGQQETQYFGPGTRLLVL.

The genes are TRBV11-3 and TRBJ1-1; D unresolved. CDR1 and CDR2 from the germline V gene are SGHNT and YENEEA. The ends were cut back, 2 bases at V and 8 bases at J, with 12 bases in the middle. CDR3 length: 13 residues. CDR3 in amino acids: CASSLLSQSEAFF. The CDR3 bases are TGTGCCAGCAGCTTACTGTCACAATCCGAAGCTTTCTTT. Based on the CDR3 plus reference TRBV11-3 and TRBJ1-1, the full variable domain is EAGVVQSPRYKIIEKKQPVAFWCNPISGHNTLYWYLQNLGQGPELLIRYENEEAVDDSQLPKDRFSAERLKGVDSTLKIQPAELGDSAVYLCASSLLSQSEAFFGQGTRLTVV.

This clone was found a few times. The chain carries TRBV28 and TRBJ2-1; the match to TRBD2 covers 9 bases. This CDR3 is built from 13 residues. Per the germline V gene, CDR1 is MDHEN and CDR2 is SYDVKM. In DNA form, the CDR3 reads TGTCTCACGGTCCGCGGGGGGGACAATGAGCAGTTCTTC. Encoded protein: CLTVRGGDNEQFF.

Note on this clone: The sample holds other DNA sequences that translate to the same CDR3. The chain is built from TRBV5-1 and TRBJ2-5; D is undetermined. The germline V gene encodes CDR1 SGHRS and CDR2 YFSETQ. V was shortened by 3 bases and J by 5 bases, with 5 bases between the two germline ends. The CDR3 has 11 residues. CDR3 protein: CASSYRETQYF. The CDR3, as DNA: TGCGCCAGCAGCTATCGGGAGACCCAGTACTTC.

The CDR3 region has the DNA TGTGCCACCTCCATGTTCGCGTCGGGAGGCTACACCTTC. It codes for CATSMFASGGYTF. The rearrangement uses TRBV15 and TRBJ1-2; no clear D gene. V lost 8 bases and J 8 bases, leaving 18 bases between the germline ends. The CDR3 spans 13 residues. CDR1 is LNHNV and CDR2 is YYDKDF in the germline V gene (reference sequence).

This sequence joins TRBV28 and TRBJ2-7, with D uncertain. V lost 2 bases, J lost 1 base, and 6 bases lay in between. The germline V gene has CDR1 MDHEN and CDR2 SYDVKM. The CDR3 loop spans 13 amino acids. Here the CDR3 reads CASSLTRSYEQYF. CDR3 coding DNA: TGTGCCAGCAGTTTAACCCGGTCCTACGAGCAGTACTTC.

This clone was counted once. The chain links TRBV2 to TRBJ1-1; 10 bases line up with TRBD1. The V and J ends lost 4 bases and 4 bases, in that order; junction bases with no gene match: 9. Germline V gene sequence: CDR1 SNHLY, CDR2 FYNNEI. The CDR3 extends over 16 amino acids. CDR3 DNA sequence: TGTGCCAGCAGTGGGGACAGGGGCCGATACCGCACTGAAGCTTTCTTT. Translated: CASSGDRGRYRTEAFF.

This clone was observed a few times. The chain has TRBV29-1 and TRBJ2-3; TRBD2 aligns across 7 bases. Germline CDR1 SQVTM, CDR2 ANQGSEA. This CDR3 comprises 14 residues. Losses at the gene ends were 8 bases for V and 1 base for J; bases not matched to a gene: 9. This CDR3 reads CSSRLTSGTDTQYF. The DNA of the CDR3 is TGCAGCTCCCGCCTAACTAGCGGCACAGATACGCAGTATTTT.

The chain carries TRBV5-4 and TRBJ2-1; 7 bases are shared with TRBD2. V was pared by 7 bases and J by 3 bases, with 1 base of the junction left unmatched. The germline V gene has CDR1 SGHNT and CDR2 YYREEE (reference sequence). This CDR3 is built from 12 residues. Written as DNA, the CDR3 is TGTGCCAGCGGGGAGGGCTACAATGAGCAGTTCTTC. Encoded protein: CASGEGYNEQFF.

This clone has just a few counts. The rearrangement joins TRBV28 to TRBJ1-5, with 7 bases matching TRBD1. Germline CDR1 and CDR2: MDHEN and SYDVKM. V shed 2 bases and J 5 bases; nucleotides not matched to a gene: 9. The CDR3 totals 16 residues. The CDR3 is CASSLRGGPWDQPQHF. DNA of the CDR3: TGTGCCAGCAGTTTACGAGGGGGCCCCTGGGATCAGCCCCAGCATTTT.

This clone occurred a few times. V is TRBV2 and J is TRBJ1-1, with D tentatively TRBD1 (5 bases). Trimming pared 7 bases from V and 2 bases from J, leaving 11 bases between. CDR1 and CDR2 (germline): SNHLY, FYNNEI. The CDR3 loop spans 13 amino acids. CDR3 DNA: TGTGCCAGCACGACAGACTCCAACACTGAAGCTTTCTTT. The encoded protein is CASTTDSNTEAFF.

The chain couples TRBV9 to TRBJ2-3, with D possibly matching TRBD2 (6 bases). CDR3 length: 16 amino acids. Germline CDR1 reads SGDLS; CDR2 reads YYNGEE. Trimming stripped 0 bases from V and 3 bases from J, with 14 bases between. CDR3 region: CASSVGGSGRTDTQYF. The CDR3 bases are TGTGCCAGCAGCGTAGGAGGTAGCGGTCGGACAGATACGCAGTATTTT. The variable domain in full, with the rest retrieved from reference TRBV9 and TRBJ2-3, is DSGVTQTPKHLITATGQRVTLRCSPRSGDLSVYWYQQSLDQGLQFLIQYYNGEERAKGNILERFSAQQFPDLHSELNLSSLELGDSALYFCASSVGGSGRTDTQYFGPGTRLTVL.

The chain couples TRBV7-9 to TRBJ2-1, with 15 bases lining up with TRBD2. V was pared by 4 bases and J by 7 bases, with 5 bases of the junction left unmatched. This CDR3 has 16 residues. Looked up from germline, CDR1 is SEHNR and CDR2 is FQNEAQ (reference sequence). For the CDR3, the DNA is TGTGCCAGCAGCTCCCCAGGGACTAGCGGGAGGAATGAGCAGTTCTTC. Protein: CASSSPGTSGRNEQFF.